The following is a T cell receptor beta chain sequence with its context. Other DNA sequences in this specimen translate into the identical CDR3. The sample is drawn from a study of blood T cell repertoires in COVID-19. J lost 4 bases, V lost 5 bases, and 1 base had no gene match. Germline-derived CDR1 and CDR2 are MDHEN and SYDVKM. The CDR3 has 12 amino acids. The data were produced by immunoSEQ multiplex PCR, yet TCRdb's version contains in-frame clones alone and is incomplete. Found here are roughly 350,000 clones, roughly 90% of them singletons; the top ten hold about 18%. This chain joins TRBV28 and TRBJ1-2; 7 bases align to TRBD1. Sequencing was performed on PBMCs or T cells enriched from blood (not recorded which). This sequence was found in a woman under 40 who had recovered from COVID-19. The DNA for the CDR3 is TGTGCCAGCAGTCGACAGGGCTATGGCTACACCTTC. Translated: CASSRQGYGYTF.